These 21 T cell receptor beta chains were sequenced from one sample in a study of T cell repertoires in cytomegalovirus infection. These receptors' antigens are unknown. TCRdb ran MiXCR on the reads and lists one entry per CDR3 protein. Among around 50,000 distinct CDR3 sequences, around 18% were seen once, and the ten largest hold more than 25%. The input for sequencing was CD8+ T cells from cultured PBMCs, taken from culture after CMV antigen stimulation. These receptor sequences come from a human donor in good health (CMV status not recorded). Some clones in this sample may be carry-over from other donors' samples.

The chain employs TRBV7-8 and TRBJ2-1; D is uncertain. There are 16 residues in the CDR3. Germline loops: CDR1 SGHVS, CDR2 FQNEAQ. Trimming removed 2 bases from V and 0 bases from J, with 11 bases in between. CDR3 coding DNA: TGTGCCAGCAGCTTAAGGAAGGCTAACTCCTACAATGAGCAGTTCTTC. Encoded protein: CASSLRKANSYNEQFF.

This chain connects TRBV6-6 to TRBJ2-3; possibly TRBD1 or TRBD2 for D (5 bases each). The V gene lost 8 bases and the J gene lost 0 bases, with 15 bases spanning the gap. CDR1 is MNHNY and CDR2 is SVGAGI in the germline V gene (reference sequence). The CDR3 extends over 15 amino acids. DNA of the CDR3: TGTGCCAGCTCCGTCTGGGGCGGGAGCACAGATACGCAGTATTTT. Translated, it gives CASSVWGGSTDTQYF.

The table lists this clonotype with many counts. The chain is built from TRBV9 and TRBJ2-7; TRBD1 aligns across 7 bases. The CDR3 runs 14 residues. Unmatched junction bases numbered 5, after V lost 4 bases and J lost 1 base. CDR1 is SGDLS, CDR2 YYNGEE, per germline. This CDR3 reads CASSLGTASYEQYF. CDR3 in DNA: TGTGCCAGCAGCTTGGGGACAGCATCCTACGAGCAGTACTTC.

The rearrangement links TRBV27 to TRBJ2-1; TRBD1 aligns across 8 bases. The germline V gene has CDR1 MNHEY and CDR2 SMNVEV (reference sequence). The V and J ends lost 2 bases and 8 bases, in that order; junction bases with no gene match: 5. The CDR3 runs 14 residues. Here the CDR3 reads CASSLRTGSDEQFF. CDR3 nucleotide sequence: TGTGCCAGCAGTTTACGGACAGGGTCGGATGAGCAGTTCTTC.

V usage is TRBV24-1 and J usage is TRBJ2-2; D gene ambiguous. CDR1 KGHDR and CDR2 SFDVKD come from the germline V gene. V lost 11 bases and J lost 7, with 13 bases in between. The CDR3 runs 12 residues. The CDR3, as DNA: TGTGCCAGCTCCCGAGCGAGCGGGGAGCTGTTTTTT. Translation: CASSRASGELFF.

The V and J genes are TRBV3-1 and TRBJ2-5; D perhaps matches TRBD1 (6 bases). Germline V gene data show CDR1 as LGHDT and CDR2 as YNNKEL (reference sequence). This CDR3 region has 15 residues. Trimming pared 0 bases from V and 5 bases from J, leaving 13 bases between. CDR3 region: CASSQEWGPQETQYF. CDR3 sequence (DNA): TGTGCCAGCAGCCAAGAATGGGGGCCTCAGGAGACCCAGTACTTC.

The rearrangement uses TRBV7-9 and TRBJ2-1; D gene unclear. The V and J ends lost 7 bases and 0 bases respectively, with 10 bases between them. Germline-derived CDR1 and CDR2 are SEHNR and FQNEAQ (reference sequence). The CDR3 has 14 amino acids. The CDR3 bases are TGTGCCAGCAAATCCCTGGACTCCTACAATGAGCAGTTCTTC. It is translated as CASKSLDSYNEQFF.

The chain couples TRBV11-1 to TRBJ1-1; D uncertain. The CDR3 covers 14 residues. Germline V lookup: CDR1 SGHAT, CDR2 FQDESV (reference sequence). Trimming pared 1 base from V and 10 bases from J, leaving 16 bases between. The CDR3 DNA follows: TGTGCCAGCAGCTTAGTAGGCGGCGGACCGGGAGCTTTCTTT. This codes for CASSLVGGGPGAFF.

There are a few counts of this clonotype. The chain recombines TRBV7-2 with TRBJ2-3; the D gene could be TRBD1 or TRBD2 (6 bases each). Trimming stripped 3 bases from V and 0 bases from J, with 10 bases between. CDR1 SGHTA and CDR2 FQGNSA come from the germline V gene. There are 15 residues in the CDR3. The CDR3 here is CASSFRGRSTDTQYF. In nucleotides, the CDR3 is TGTGCCAGCAGCTTCCGGGGGCGTAGCACAGATACGCAGTATTTT.

Many counts were recorded for this clonotype. This rearrangement joins TRBV7-6 to TRBJ2-7, with a possible D match to TRBD2 (5 bases). From germline, CDR1 is SGHVS and CDR2 FNYEAQ. This CDR3 contains 13 residues. V was clipped by 3 bases and J by 4 bases, with 10 bases between them. The DNA of the CDR3 is TGTGCCAGCAGCTTTGGGCTAGCTTACGAGCAGTACTTC. Translated, it gives CASSFGLAYEQYF.

The genes are TRBV6-2 or TRBV6-3 and TRBJ2-2, with D unresolved. This CDR3 has 16 residues. V lost 7 bases to trimming and J lost 4 bases, with 19 bases between them. From germline, CDR1 is MNHEY and CDR2 SVGEGT. Here the CDR3 DNA reads TGTGCCAGCATATTCACCTCTGGGCCGGGCACCGGGGAGCTGTTTTTT. Amino acids: CASIFTSGPGTGELFF.

The chain carries TRBV6-6 and TRBJ2-1; 9 bases fit TRBD2. This CDR3 comprises 14 residues. Looked up from germline, CDR1 is MNHNY and CDR2 is SVGAGI (reference sequence). The V segment lost 5 bases and the J segment 8 bases; nucleotides outside the gene matches: 7. The CDR3: CASSKISGSYEQFF. The CDR3 DNA is TGTGCCAGCAGTAAAATTAGCGGGAGTTATGAGCAGTTCTTC.

The chain joins TRBV7-8 to TRBJ2-3; TRBD2 is a possible D gene (6 bases). The CDR3 is 17 amino acids. V lost 4 bases to trimming and J lost 4 bases, with 21 bases between them. The V gene's germline CDR1 is SGHVS and CDR2 FQNEAQ. The CDR3 region has the DNA TGTGCCAGCAGCTCCCCCGACGGGGGAGCCTCCTCAGATACGCAGTATTTT. It translates to CASSSPDGGASSDTQYF.

This clonotype was observed many times. The CDR3 DNA reads TGTGCCACCAGCAGAGAGGGACAGGGGACTGGAAACACCATATATTTT. Protein product: CATSREGQGTGNTIYF. The rearrangement links TRBV15 to TRBJ1-3; 10 nucleotides align to TRBD1. Looked up from germline, CDR1 is LNHNV and CDR2 is YYDKDF (reference sequence). CDR3 length equals 16 residues. V was clipped by 0 bases and J by 2 bases; unmatched bases: 1.

The chain employs TRBV7-2 and TRBJ2-1, with a tentative D call TRBD2 (6 bases). The germline V gene has CDR1 SGHTA and CDR2 FQGNSA. The CDR3 is 12 amino acids. The V gene lost 4 bases and the J gene lost 8 bases, with 9 bases spanning the gap. The CDR3 DNA sequence: TGTGCCAGCAGCTGGGGGGTAGATGAGCAGTTCTTC. Its protein product is CASSWGVDEQFF. The full variable domain, rest sourced from reference TRBV7-2 and TRBJ2-1, is GAGVSQSPSNKVTEKGKDVELRCDPISGHTALYWYRQSLGQGLEFLIYFQGNSAPDKSGLPSDRFSAERTGGSVSTLTIQRTQQEDSAVYLCASSWGVDEQFFGPGTRLTVL.

V usage is TRBV27 and J usage is TRBJ1-2; D possibly corresponds to TRBD1 (6 bases). Germline V CDR1 and CDR2: MNHEY, SMNVEV (reference sequence). The ends were cut back, 0 bases at V and 4 bases at J, with 12 bases in the middle. The CDR3 is 15 residues long. In DNA form, the CDR3 reads TGTGCCAGCAGTTTATCGAGAGGGGGATCCTATGGCTACACCTTC. As protein: CASSLSRGGSYGYTF.

The rearrangement uses TRBV12-5 and TRBJ2-3; 9 nucleotides agree with TRBD2. CDR1 is LGHNT and CDR2 is FRNRAP in the germline V gene. J was trimmed by 6 bases and V by 7 bases; bases with no gene match: 14. The CDR3 runs 16 residues. The CDR3 sequence: CASATGTSLQRDTQYF. DNA for the CDR3: TGTGCTAGTGCCACAGGGACTAGCCTTCAGAGGGATACGCAGTATTTT. Together with reference TRBV12-5 and TRBJ2-3, the CDR3 gives the full variable domain: DARVTQTPRHKVTEMGQEVTMRCQPILGHNTVFWYRQTMMQGLELLAYFRNRAPLDDSGMPKDRFSAEMPDATLATLKIQPSEPRDSAVYFCASATGTSLQRDTQYFGPGTRLTVL.

This clonotype was picked up a small number of times. The chain links TRBV4-1 to TRBJ1-5; 10 bases line up with TRBD1. The junction had 3 bases not matched to a gene; V was cut back by 3 bases and J by 1 base. The CDR3 length is 16 residues. In germline, CDR1 is MGHRA, CDR2 YSYEKL. The CDR3 sequence is CASSQTGGRSNQPQHF. CDR3 coding DNA: TGCGCCAGCAGCCAGACAGGGGGCCGGAGCAATCAGCCCCAGCATTTT.

The CDR3 sequence is CASAQRSTDTQYF. DNA of the CDR3: TGCGCCAGTGCCCAGAGGAGCACAGATACGCAGTATTTT. The genes are TRBV4-1 and TRBJ2-3; D gene unclear. The CDR3 has 13 amino acids. In germline, CDR1 is MGHRA, CDR2 YSYEKL. Between the trimmed V and J ends, which lost 9 bases and 0 bases, there was a span of 10 bases.

This clonotype was counted only a few times. This chain uses TRBV7-6 with TRBJ1-6, with a weak D call TRBD1 (6 bases). There are 14 residues in the CDR3. CDR1 is SGHVS and CDR2 is FNYEAQ in the germline V gene. V was shortened by 4 bases and J by 7 bases, with 11 bases between the two germline ends. In nucleotides, the CDR3 is TGTGCCAGCAGCTCAGGACAGTTGAATTCACCCCTCCACTTT. It encodes CASSSGQLNSPLHF.

This clonotype was seen a few times. The chain uses TRBV4-3 and TRBJ1-4; D might be TRBD1 (5 bases). The length of the CDR3 is 16 residues. The germline V gene encodes CDR1 LGHNA and CDR2 YSLEER. The germline V and J ends were trimmed by 1 base and 8 bases, with 17 bases remaining between them. In DNA, the CDR3 is TGCGCCAGCAGCCAAGTCGCGACAGCCTCAAGAGAAAAACTGTTTTTT. The encoded protein is CASSQVATASREKLFF.